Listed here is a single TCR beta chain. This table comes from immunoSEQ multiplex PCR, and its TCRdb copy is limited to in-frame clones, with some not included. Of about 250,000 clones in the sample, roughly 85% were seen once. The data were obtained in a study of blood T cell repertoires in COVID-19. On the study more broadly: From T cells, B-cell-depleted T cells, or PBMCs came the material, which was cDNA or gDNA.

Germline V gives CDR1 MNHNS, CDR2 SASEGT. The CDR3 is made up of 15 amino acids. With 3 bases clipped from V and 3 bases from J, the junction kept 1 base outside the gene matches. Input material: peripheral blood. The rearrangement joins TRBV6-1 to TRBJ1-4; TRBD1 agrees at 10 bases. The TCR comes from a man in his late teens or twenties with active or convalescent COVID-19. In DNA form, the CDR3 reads TGTGCCAGCAGTGACGACAGGGGGCCTAATGAAAAACTGTTTTTT. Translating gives CASSDDRGPNEKLFF.